Each of the 8 T cell receptor beta chains below was sequenced from the same sample in a study of T-cell reconstitution after alpha-beta-depleted transplantation in children. TCRbeta library construction was performed incorporating unique molecular identifiers. From the PCR reads, TCRdb called clonotypes with MiXCR, one entry per CDR3 protein. The table lists about 100,000 distinct CDR3 sequences, 4.5% to 7.5% of them singletons. This sample comprised PBMCs, mostly from graft donor cells, obtained 60 days after TCRalphabeta/CD19-depleted stem cell transplant. The receptors stem from a female patient aged 2 to 10 who had a stem cell transplant for Fanconi anemia, so the T cells may come from the graft donor.

For the CDR3, the DNA is TGTGCCAGCAGTTACCAAGCGGGGGGGTTTGCAGATACGCAGTATTTT. Translating gives CASSYQAGGFADTQYF. The chain recombines TRBV6-5 with TRBJ2-3; TRBD2 matches 10 bases. The J segment lost 4 bases and the V segment lost 2 bases, leaving 6 bases of the junction unmatched. Germline loops: CDR1 MNHEY, CDR2 SVGAGI. The CDR3 sequence is 16 residues long.

V gene TRBV16 combines with J gene TRBJ1-5; no reliable D call. V shed 2 bases and J shed 2 bases, with 7 bases lying between them. CDR1 KGHSY and CDR2 FQNENV come from the germline V gene. The CDR3 is 14 amino acids. The CDR3 is CASSQRQGNQPQHF. The CDR3 DNA reads as TGTGCCAGCAGCCAACGGCAGGGCAATCAGCCCCAGCATTTT.

This clonotype showed up many times. The gene calls are TRBV18 and TRBJ1-1; TRBD1 matches at 9 bases. Germline values: CDR1 KGHSH, CDR2 LQKENI. The J segment lost 3 bases and the V segment lost 4 bases, leaving 3 bases of the junction unmatched. The length of the CDR3 is 14 residues. The CDR3 sequence is CASSRDRVDTEAFF. CDR3 DNA sequence: TGTGCCAGCTCACGGGACAGGGTGGACACTGAAGCTTTCTTT.

This clonotype has a count of ten or more. J is TRBJ2-4 and V is TRBV5-1; D uncertain. The V end lost 2 bases, the J end lost 2 bases, and 11 bases lay between the germline ends. Per the germline V gene, CDR1 is SGHRS and CDR2 is YFSETQ. The length of the CDR3 is 15 residues. CDR3 in DNA: TGCGCCAGCAGCTTTGAGTTGGGGACCAAAAACATTCAGTACTTC. As protein: CASSFELGTKNIQYF.

At least ten counts were recorded for this clonotype. The chain links TRBV7-3 to TRBJ2-7; D might be TRBD2 (5 bases). The germline gives CDR1 SGHTA, CDR2 FQGTGA. With 2 bases removed from V and 6 bases from J, the gap between germline ends came to 17 bases. This CDR3 comprises 15 residues. The CDR3 DNA is TGTGCCAGCAGCTTAGCGTTGGCGGGTAAATGCGAGCAGTACTTC. Translation: CASSLALAGKCEQYF.

This clonotype was counted at least ten times. V usage is TRBV20-1 and J usage is TRBJ1-4, with D maybe TRBD1 (6 bases). Germline CDR1 is DFQATT and CDR2 is SNEGSKA (reference sequence). Between the trimmed V and J ends, which lost 3 bases and 0 bases, there was a span of 14 bases. This CDR3 has 16 amino acids. CDR3 nucleotides: TGCAGTGCTAGGTTAACAGGGATGGCAACTAATGAAAAACTGTTTTTT. Amino acids: CSARLTGMATNEKLFF.

This clonotype was seen ten or more times. The J gene is TRBJ2-1, the V gene TRBV5-1; D gene uncertain. The germline gives CDR1 SGHRS, CDR2 YFSETQ. CDR3 length equals 13 residues. V shed 2 bases and J shed 7 bases, with 10 bases lying between them. CDR3 protein: CASSFPSWNEQFF. The CDR3 region has the DNA TGCGCCAGCAGCTTCCCGTCGTGGAATGAGCAGTTCTTC.

This clonotype was observed many times. The chain carries TRBV29-1 and TRBJ2-3; D tentatively fits TRBD1 or TRBD2 (7 bases each). There are 14 residues in the CDR3. Germline V gene lookup returns CDR1 SQVTM and CDR2 ANQGSEA. V lost 7 bases and J lost 2, with 16 bases in between. This chain's CDR3 is CSATTGRVTDTQYF. The CDR3 coding sequence is TGCAGCGCAACGACAGGGAGGGTCACAGATACGCAGTATTTT.